Listed below are T cell receptor beta chains from one sample, sequenced in a study of regulatory T cells in long-lasting Graves disease. TCRdb called the multiplex PCR reads again in MiXCR, with one record for every CDR3 protein. The sample has about 290,000 distinct CDR3 sequences; 22% are singletons. Here the sequenced sample was peripheral blood mononuclear cells (PBMCs), taken when the disease was refractory, from a patient treated with antithyroid drugs. These receptors originate from a female donor with Graves disease. Both conserved end residues are part of each CDR3. A D gene is named only where the DNA matches it firmly. Rows may omit the clone size; those that give it use once, few, many or a size class.

j_gene	abundance	d_gene	v_gene	CDR3nt	CDR3aa
TRBJ1-2	many	.	TRBV28	TGTGCCAGCAGTCCGGACGGGTCCAACTATGGCTACACCTTC	CASSPDGSNYGYTF
TRBJ2-7	.	TRBD1	TRBV4-3	TGCGCCAGCAGCTACGGACAGGGGGCGTCCGAGCAGTACTTC	CASSYGQGASEQYF
TRBJ2-7	many	.	TRBV6-1	TGTGCCAGCAGTGCGCGTGAGTACTCCTACGAGCAGTACTTC	CASSAREYSYEQYF
TRBJ1-3	few	.	TRBV30	TGTGCCTGGAGTTACAGGATCTCTGGAAACACCATATATTTT	CAWSYRISGNTIYF
TRBJ1-1	many	.	TRBV15	TGTGCCACCAGCAGAGATCTCGGGTCGTTCGGGGGGCCGCTGAACACTGAAGCTTTCTTT	CATSRDLGSFGGPLNTEAFF
TRBJ1-1	few	.	TRBV14	TGTGCCAGCAGCATAGGACCGAACACTGAAGCTTTCTTT	CASSIGPNTEAFF
TRBJ2-5	.	.	TRBV9	TGTGCCAGCAGCGTAGGAGGGGGGCAAGAGACCCAGTACTTC	CASSVGGGQETQYF
TRBJ2-6	.	TRBD2	TRBV20-1	TGCAGTGCTAGACCCCGCGGGGGGGACGGCGGATACTCTGGGGCCAACGTCCTGACTTTC	CSARPRGGDGGYSGANVLTF
TRBJ2-7	few	TRBD2	TRBV20-1	TGCAGTGCGCCTACTAGCGGGAAGGGTTTTGGATCCTACGAGCAGTACTTC	CSAPTSGKGFGSYEQYF
TRBJ2-3	few	TRBD2	TRBV12-3/TRBV12-4	TGTGCCAGCAGTGTGTCTAGCGGGTCCACAGATACGCAGTATTTT	CASSVSSGSTDTQYF
TRBJ2-7	.	.	TRBV29-1	TGCAGCGCTGGTATTGGAGGCAGAGACGAGCAGTACTTC	CSAGIGGRDEQYF
TRBJ2-7	many	.	TRBV28	TGTGCCAGCAGCCTCTGGGGGGGGGCCACCTACGAGCAGTACTTC	CASSLWGGATYEQYF
TRBJ1-1	many	TRBD1	TRBV3-1	TGTGCCAGCAGCCACAGACAGGGGAACACTGAAGCTTTCTTT	CASSHRQGNTEAFF
TRBJ2-7	few	.	TRBV25-1	TGTGCCAGCAGTGATTGGGGGCAGAATTCCTACGAGCAGTACTTC	CASSDWGQNSYEQYF
TRBJ1-5	.	.	TRBV19	TGTGCCAGTAAGGCGGTCGGCAATCAGCCCCAGCATTTT	CASKAVGNQPQHF
TRBJ2-1	.	.	TRBV6-1	TGTGCCAGCAGTGAAGCCCGCCCTTGGGTAGAGGACTACAATGAGCAGTTCTTC	CASSEARPWVEDYNEQFF
TRBJ2-5	.	.	TRBV5-5	TGTGCCAGCAGTGTGGTGGGGGACGACGGGACCCAGTACTTC	CASSVVGDDGTQYF
TRBJ1-2	.	.	TRBV5-8	TGTGCCAGCAGCTCTGCCCGGCTTTCCTGGAGAGGCTACACCTTC	CASSSARLSWRGYTF
TRBJ1-1	many	.	TRBV28	TGTGCCAGCAGTTCAATCTCAGGGGTAGGTGAAGCTTTCTTT	CASSSISGVGEAFF
TRBJ1-1	many	.	TRBV28	TGTGCCAGCAGACAGGGTTGGGGCACTGAAGCTTTCTTT	CASRQGWGTEAFF
TRBJ1-4	few	TRBD1	TRBV5-1	TGCGCCAGCAGCCGGGACAGTAATGAAAAACTGTTTTTT	CASSRDSNEKLFF
TRBJ2-1	.	TRBD1	TRBV7-9	TGTGCCAGCAGCTTAGTCCGGACAGGGGGCAATGAGCAGTTCTTC	CASSLVRTGGNEQFF
TRBJ2-5	.	TRBD1	TRBV6-5	TGTGCCAGCAGTTACTTAGGGACAGCACAAGAGACCCAGTACTTC	CASSYLGTAQETQYF
TRBJ1-3	.	.	TRBV5-1	TGCGCCAGCAGCTTGGGACAGGCCGGAAACACCATATATTTT	CASSLGQAGNTIYF
TRBJ2-4	many	.	TRBV18	TGTGCCAGCTCACCTGCCGCCGACCGCCCGATTCAGTACTTC	CASSPAADRPIQYF
TRBJ1-5	few	.	TRBV4-3	TGCGCCAGGCCTCTCACAGGGAAAAGCAATCAGCCCCAGCATTTT	CARPLTGKSNQPQHF
TRBJ2-7	few	.	TRBV6-1	TGTGCCAGCAGACTCGGGCAGAGCCTACGCGAGCAGTACTTC	CASRLGQSLREQYF
TRBJ1-2	many	TRBD1	TRBV28	TGTGCCAGCAGTGCCGGGACAGGGGAAAAATATGGCTACACCTTC	CASSAGTGEKYGYTF
TRBJ1-4	few	TRBD1	TRBV7-9	TGTGCCAGCAGCTTCCGCACAGGGGGATCCTTTTCTGATCTGTTTTTT	CASSFRTGGSFSDLFF
TRBJ2-3	.	TRBD1	TRBV27	TGTGTCACATCGGGACAGGGGGCCCATACGCAGTATTTT	CVTSGQGAHTQYF
TRBJ2-7	few	.	TRBV29-1	TGCAGCGTTGTACTCAGTTACGAGCAGTACTTC	CSVVLSYEQYF
TRBJ1-6	few	TRBD1	TRBV19	TGTGCCAGTAGTATTACCTCAGGGGGCTCGGATAATTCACCCCTCCACTTT	CASSITSGGSDNSPLHF
TRBJ2-7	many	.	TRBV18	TGTGCCAGCTCATCCGTCCGGTCCTACGAGCAGTACTTC	CASSSVRSYEQYF
TRBJ1-3	few	.	TRBV18	TGTGCCAGCTCACCACGGACAGACTCTGGAAACACCATATATTTT	CASSPRTDSGNTIYF
TRBJ2-1	few	TRBD2	TRBV6-5	TGTGCCAGCAGTTACTCCCCGACTAGCGGGATTCACAATGAGCAGTTCTTC	CASSYSPTSGIHNEQFF
TRBJ2-2	many	TRBD2	TRBV6-1	TGTGCCAGCAGTGCGACTAGCGGGAGTGATCTCGGGGAGCTGTTTTTT	CASSATSGSDLGELFF
TRBJ1-2	many	TRBD1	TRBV2	TGTGCCAGCAGCCGCAGCGGACAGGGCAAAATCTACTATGGCTACACCTTC	CASSRSGQGKIYYGYTF
TRBJ2-3	.	.	TRBV29-1	TGCAGCGTTGAAGATCGGGCTAGCACAGATACGCAGTATTTT	CSVEDRASTDTQYF
TRBJ2-2	.	TRBD2	TRBV29-1	TGCAGCGTTGCCCTAGCGGGAGCCGAGACCGGGGAGCTGTTTTTT	CSVALAGAETGELFF
TRBJ2-6	.	.	TRBV24-1	TGTGCCACCAGTGGGTTGGGAGTCCCCGGGCTGTGCTCTGGGGCCAACGTCCTGACTTTC	CATSGLGVPGLCSGANVLTF
TRBJ1-1	few	.	TRBV7-9	TGTGCCAGCAGCTTTGGAGGGTTGACTGAAGCTTTCTTT	CASSFGGLTEAFF
TRBJ2-2	many	.	TRBV2	TGTGCCAGCAGTCCGGTGCCAGGGTCCACCGGGGAGCTGTTTTTT	CASSPVPGSTGELFF
TRBJ1-1	.	.	TRBV5-6	TGTGCCAGCAGCCGACTAGGGACTGAGGGGGACACTGAAGCTTTCTTT	CASSRLGTEGDTEAFF
TRBJ1-2	many	.	TRBV6-5	TGTGCCAGCAGTTACATAGGGGACTATGGCTACACCTTC	CASSYIGDYGYTF
TRBJ1-5	few	.	TRBV12-3/TRBV12-4	TGTGCCAGCAGTTTGCGTTTTGGGGTGAGCAATCAGCCCCAGCATTTT	CASSLRFGVSNQPQHF
TRBJ2-7	few	.	TRBV11-2	TGTGCCAGCAGCTTATATGGGGCTGAGACCTACGAGCAGTACTTC	CASSLYGAETYEQYF
TRBJ1-1	many	.	TRBV28	TGTGCCAGCAGTTTCGGGCAGGGTATCGAAGCTTTCTTT	CASSFGQGIEAFF
TRBJ2-7	few	.	TRBV10-1	TGCGCCAGCAGTGAGTCGACCCCGGCACGGGGTCCCTACGAGCAGTACTTC	CASSESTPARGPYEQYF
TRBJ2-1	few	.	TRBV20-1	TGCAGTGCTAGGACGCCAGCGCGGAGCTCCTACAATGAGCAGTTCTTC	CSARTPARSSYNEQFF
TRBJ2-3	.	.	TRBV24-1	TGTGCCACCAGTGTTCCGGGACACCGCACAGATACGCAGTATTTT	CATSVPGHRTDTQYF
TRBJ2-7	many	.	TRBV5-6	TGTGCCAGCAGCCCCGGAGCGCCCTACGAGCAGTACTTC	CASSPGAPYEQYF